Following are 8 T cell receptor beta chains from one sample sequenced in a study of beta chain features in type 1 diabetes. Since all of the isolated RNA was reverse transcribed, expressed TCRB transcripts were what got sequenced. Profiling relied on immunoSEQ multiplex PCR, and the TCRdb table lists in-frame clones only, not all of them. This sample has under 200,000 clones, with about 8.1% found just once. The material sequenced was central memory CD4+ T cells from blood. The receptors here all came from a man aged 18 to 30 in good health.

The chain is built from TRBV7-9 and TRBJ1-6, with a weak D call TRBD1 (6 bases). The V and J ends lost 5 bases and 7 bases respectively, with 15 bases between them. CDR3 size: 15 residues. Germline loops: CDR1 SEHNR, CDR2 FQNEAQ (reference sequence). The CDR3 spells CASSPFTGSNSPLHF. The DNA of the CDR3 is TGTGCCAGCAGCCCCTTTACAGGGAGCAATTCACCCCTCCACTTT.

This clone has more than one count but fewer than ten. The CDR3 here is CASRAPGGNYNEQFF. As DNA, the CDR3 is TGTGCCAGCAGGGCCCCTGGCGGGAATTACAATGAGCAGTTCTTC. The chain recombines TRBV25-1 with TRBJ2-1, with a tentative D call TRBD2 (6 bases). Germline V gene lookup returns CDR1 MGHDK and CDR2 SYGVNS. The CDR3 consists of 15 residues. V lost 6 bases and J lost 4, with 16 bases in between.

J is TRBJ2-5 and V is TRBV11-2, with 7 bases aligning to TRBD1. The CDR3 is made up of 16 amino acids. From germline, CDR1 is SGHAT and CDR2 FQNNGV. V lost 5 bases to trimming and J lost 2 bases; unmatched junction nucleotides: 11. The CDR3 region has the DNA TGTGCCAGCAGCAAGGGGGCAGGCATTGTACAAGAGACCCAGTACTTC. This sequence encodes CASSKGAGIVQETQYF.

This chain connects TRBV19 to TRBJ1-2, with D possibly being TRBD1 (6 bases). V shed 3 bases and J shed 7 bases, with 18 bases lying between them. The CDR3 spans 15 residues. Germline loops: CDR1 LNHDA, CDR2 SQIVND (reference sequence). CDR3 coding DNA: TGTGCCAGTAGTATCGGGTACAGGGAGTATGGTGGCTACACCTTC. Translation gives CASSIGYREYGGYTF.

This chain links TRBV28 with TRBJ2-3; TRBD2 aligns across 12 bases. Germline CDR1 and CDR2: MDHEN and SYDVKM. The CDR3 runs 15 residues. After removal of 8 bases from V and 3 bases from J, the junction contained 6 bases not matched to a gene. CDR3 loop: CASGSGTSGTDTQYF. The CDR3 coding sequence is TGTGCCAGCGGTTCAGGGACTAGCGGGACAGATACGCAGTATTTT.

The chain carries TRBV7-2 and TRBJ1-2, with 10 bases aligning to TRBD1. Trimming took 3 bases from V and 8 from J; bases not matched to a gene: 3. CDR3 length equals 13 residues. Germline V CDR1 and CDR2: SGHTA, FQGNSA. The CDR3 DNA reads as TGTGCCAGCAGCTTCGACAGGGGGCAAGGCTACACCTTC. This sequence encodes CASSFDRGQGYTF.

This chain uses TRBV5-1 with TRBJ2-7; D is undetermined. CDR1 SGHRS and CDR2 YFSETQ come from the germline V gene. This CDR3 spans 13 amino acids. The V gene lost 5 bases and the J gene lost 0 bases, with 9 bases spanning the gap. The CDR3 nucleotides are TGCGCCAGCAGTATCAAGAGCTCCTACGAGCAGTACTTC. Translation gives CASSIKSSYEQYF.

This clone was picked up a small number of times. CDR3 nucleotides: TGCGCCAGCAGCTTAGGGGGGACTAGTTTCACCGGGGAGCTGTTTTTT. This encodes CASSLGGTSFTGELFF. The chain has TRBV5-1 and TRBJ2-2; 8 nucleotides match TRBD2. There are 16 residues in the CDR3. V was clipped by 2 bases and J by 4 bases; unmatched bases: 7. Germline lookup yields CDR1 SGHRS and CDR2 YFSETQ.